These T cell receptor beta chains were read from a single sample in a study of blood T cell repertoires in COVID-19. Generated by immunoSEQ multiplex PCR, the TCRdb table keeps only in-frame clones and is missing some. The table has roughly 110,000 clones, about four fifths seen once. The sequenced sample was peripheral blood. These TCRs come from a middle-aged woman with acute or convalescent COVID-19. CDR3s include the opening cysteine and the closing phenylalanine or tryptophan. The D gene is left open where the match is weak. The listing skips clone size in some rows; elsewhere it reads once, few, many or a size class.

D gene,V gene,clone size,J gene,CDR3 protein,CDR3 DNA
TRBD2,TRBV2,-,TRBJ2-3,CASSRLADPTDTQYF,TGTGCCAGCAGTCGACTAGCGGACCCCACAGATACGCAGTATTTT
-,TRBV7-2,-,TRBJ2-3,CASSYSTDTQYF,TGTGCCAGCAGCTATTCGACAGATACGCAGTATTTT
-,TRBV19,-,TRBJ1-5,CASSMGVTSSNQPQHF,TGTGCCAGTAGTATGGGAGTTACCTCTAGCAATCAGCCCCAGCATTTT
-,TRBV5-1,once,TRBJ2-1,CASSVPAGTLNEQFF,TGCGCCAGCAGCGTCCCAGCCGGGACTCTTAATGAGCAGTTCTTC
-,TRBV4-1,-,TRBJ1-6,CASSQVPTSGSNSPLHF,TGCGCCAGCAGCCAAGTCCCAACAAGTGGTAGCAATTCACCCCTCCACTTT
-,TRBV6-6,-,TRBJ2-1,CASTRGKNSYNEQFF,TGTGCCAGCACCAGGGGCAAGAACTCCTACAATGAGCAGTTCTTC
-,TRBV7-6,-,TRBJ1-2,CASSLGPDYGYTF,TGTGCCAGCAGCTTAGGCCCAGACTATGGCTACACCTTC
-,TRBV19,-,TRBJ2-1,CASKTAGEQFF,TGTGCCAGTAAGACAGCTGGTGAGCAGTTCTTC
TRBD1,TRBV2,once,TRBJ1-2,CASREKETGEGYTF,TGTGCCAGCAGAGAAAAAGAAACAGGGGAAGGCTACACCTTC
TRBD2,TRBV5-4,-,TRBJ2-3,CASSSRTSTTDTQYF,TGTGCCAGCAGCTCGAGGACTAGCACCACAGATACGCAGTATTTT
-,TRBV16,-,TRBJ2-5,CASSQSRQQETQYF,TGTGCCAGCAGCCAATCCCGACAGCAAGAGACCCAGTACTTC
-,TRBV19,-,TRBJ1-2,CASRRDTNYGYTF,TGTGCCAGTCGCCGGGACACTAACTATGGCTACACCTTC
-,TRBV2,-,TRBJ1-1,CASRTTRARTEAFF,TGTGCCAGCAGAACAACCAGGGCGCGCACTGAAGCTTTCTTT
-,TRBV19,-,TRBJ1-5,CASSRQGRDQPQHF,TGTGCCAGTAGTCGTCAGGGGAGAGATCAGCCCCAGCATTTT
TRBD2,TRBV7-8,-,TRBJ2-1,CASSPDRGGYNEQFF,TGTGCCAGCAGCCCAGATCGGGGGGGTTACAATGAGCAGTTCTTC
TRBD1,TRBV12-5,-,TRBJ1-3,CASGSGQSSGNTIYF,TGTGCTAGTGGTTCGGGACAGAGCTCTGGAAACACCATATATTTT
-,TRBV2,-,TRBJ1-2,CASSTSAGKYGYTF,TGTGCCAGCAGTACCTCCGCAGGAAAGTATGGCTACACCTTC
TRBD1,TRBV29-1,-,TRBJ1-1,CSATDRATEAFF,TGCAGCGCCACTGACAGGGCCACTGAAGCTTTCTTT
-,TRBV19,-,TRBJ2-7,CASSNNDRPPYEQYF,TGTGCCAGTAGTAATAACGACAGGCCCCCCTACGAGCAGTACTTC
-,TRBV2,-,TRBJ1-5,CASSDRGNSNQPQHF,TGTGCCAGCAGTGACAGGGGTAATAGCAATCAGCCCCAGCATTTT
-,TRBV18,few,TRBJ2-7,CASSPDRKGRDEQYF,TGTGCCAGCTCACCAGACAGGAAGGGTCGAGACGAGCAGTACTTC
-,TRBV11-1,-,TRBJ1-1,CASSSRYSEAFF,TGTGCCAGCAGCTCAAGGTACAGTGAAGCTTTCTTT
-,TRBV2,-,TRBJ1-1,CASSARWGGSTMNTEAFF,TGTGCCAGCAGTGCTCGGTGGGGAGGGTCAACCATGAACACTGAAGCTTTCTTT
-,TRBV2,-,TRBJ1-2,CASSADGRVNYGYTF,TGTGCCAGCAGTGCGGACGGGAGGGTCAACTATGGCTACACCTTC
-,TRBV28,-,TRBJ2-7,CASSLSRAEQYF,TGTGCCAGCAGTTTAAGCAGGGCCGAGCAGTACTTC
-,TRBV6-5,-,TRBJ1-6,CASSYSERLVNSPLHF,TGTGCCAGCAGTTACTCGGAGCGATTAGTGAATTCACCCCTCCACTTT
TRBD2,TRBV5-4,-,TRBJ2-1,CASSLTSGEYNEQFF,TGTGCCAGCAGCCTGACTAGCGGGGAATACAATGAGCAGTTCTTC
TRBD1,TRBV6-1,-,TRBJ1-1,CASSRTGTEAFF,TGTGCCAGCAGCCGGACAGGCACTGAAGCTTTCTTT
-,TRBV27,-,TRBJ1-2,CASSFLGGEDGYTF,TGTGCCAGCAGTTTCCTGGGGGGGGAGGATGGCTACACCTTC
-,TRBV6-5,once,TRBJ2-7,CASSYRTRQYF,TGTGCCAGCAGTTACCGAACTAGGCAGTACTTC
TRBD1,TRBV7-9,-,TRBJ1-1,CASSRTGGPEAFF,TGTGCCAGCAGCCGGACAGGGGGCCCTGAAGCTTTCTTT
TRBD1,TRBV19,-,TRBJ2-5,CASSPTGTGKSGTQYF,TGTGCCAGTAGTCCCACCGGGACAGGAAAAAGCGGGACCCAGTACTTC
-,TRBV19,-,TRBJ1-1,CASGAPGRTEAFF,TGTGCCAGTGGAGCGCCAGGGCGGACTGAAGCTTTCTTT
-,TRBV6-4,-,TRBJ2-3,CASSDQEGGPNTQYF,TGTGCCAGCAGTGATCAGGAGGGGGGGCCGAATACGCAGTATTTT
-,TRBV27,-,TRBJ1-6,CASSLSASYNSPLHF,TGTGCCAGCAGTTTATCAGCCTCCTATAATTCACCCCTCCACTTT
TRBD1,TRBV18,once,TRBJ1-4,CASSLDRGDEKLFF,TGTGCCAGCTCACTCGACAGGGGTGACGAAAAACTGTTTTTT
-,TRBV4-1,-,TRBJ1-2,CASSQAPGQTKNYGYTF,TGCGCCAGCAGCCAGGCCCCCGGACAGACCAAAAACTATGGCTACACCTTC
TRBD1,TRBV7-3,once,TRBJ1-1,CASSFTGGVGTEAFF,TGTGCCAGCAGCTTCACAGGGGGCGTCGGAACTGAAGCTTTCTTT
-,TRBV30,-,TRBJ1-2,CAWSGLPGGYTF,TGTGCCTGGAGTGGTCTCCCTGGCGGCTACACCTTC
TRBD2,TRBV6-6,-,TRBJ2-1,CASSRLAGGTYNEQFF,TGTGCCAGCAGCCGTCTAGCGGGGGGCACCTACAATGAGCAGTTCTTC
-,TRBV7-8,-,TRBJ1-2,CASSQMAGRYTF,TGTGCCAGCAGCCAAATGGCAGGTCGCTACACCTTC
-,TRBV21-1,-,TRBJ2-2,CASSKTRGAGELFF,TGTGCCAGCAGCAAAACGCGGGGCGCCGGGGAGCTGTTTTTT
-,TRBV19,medium-sized,TRBJ1-2,CASRTTGPYGYTF,TGTGCCAGTAGGACAACAGGGCCCTATGGCTACACCTTC
-,TRBV21-1,-,TRBJ2-1,CASSKDTPQAGYSRGSNEQFF,TGTGCCAGCAGCAAAGACACGCCCCAAGCCGGGTATTCCAGGGGGAGTAATGAGCAGTTCTTC
TRBD2,TRBV6-2/TRBV6-3,-,TRBJ2-1,CASSDVGLAGGSYNEQFF,TGTGCCAGCAGTGACGTCGGTTTAGCGGGGGGGTCATACAATGAGCAGTTCTTC
-,TRBV4-2,-,TRBJ2-3,CASSQGAESTDTQYF,TGTGCCAGCAGCCAAGGTGCAGAATCCACAGATACGCAGTATTTT
TRBD1,TRBV6-6,-,TRBJ2-7,CASSRRGTEQWWVDEQYF,TGTGCCAGCAGCCGACGAGGGACAGAGCAGTGGTGGGTGGACGAGCAGTACTTC
TRBD1,TRBV30,few,TRBJ2-3,CAWSGGTGDTQYF,TGTGCCTGGAGTGGGGGGACAGGGGATACGCAGTATTTT
-,TRBV5-6,once,TRBJ1-5,CASSLGQWGPQPQHF,TGTGCCAGCAGCTTGGGTCAGTGGGGCCCTCAGCCCCAGCATTTT
TRBD2,TRBV19,-,TRBJ2-2,CASSILLGGGNTGELFF,TGTGCCAGTAGTATCCTATTAGGCGGGGGGAACACCGGGGAGCTGTTTTTT